This TCR beta chain was profiled in a study of T cell responses to AZD1222 COVID-19 vaccine. Whole-study findings and limits: The study identified only six AZD1222 recipients as seropositive at baseline. Without day 14 samples, only post-peak T cell repertoires were studied. Within unmutated variant regions lay the reported targets of nearly half of spike-specific TCRs. A mostly white British donor set with more females was recruited, and clonal diversity was possibly underestimated.

To note about this clone: Its antigen is unidentified.

Germline CDR1 MDHEN, CDR2 SYDVKM. Between the trimmed V and J ends, which lost 6 bases and 0 bases, there was a span of 12 bases. This CDR3 contains 15 residues. Clones were sequenced by immunoSEQ multiplex PCR, and TCRdb holds only the in-frame ones, with some missing. The sample consists of roughly 110,000 clones, just over 90% of them appearing once. The chain couples TRBV28 to TRBJ1-3; D gene ambiguous. This sample comprised peripheral blood, obtained 28 days after the second AZD1222 dose. The TCR originated in an adult who received the AZD1222 COVID-19 vaccine. CDR3 region: CASSPTDNSGNTIYF. CDR3 sequence (DNA): TGTGCCAGCAGCCCTACAGATAACTCTGGAAACACCATATATTTT. Full variable domain (outside the CDR3, taken from reference TRBV28 and TRBJ1-3): DVKVTQSSRYLVKRTGEKVFLECVQDMDHENMFWYRQDPGLGLRLIYFSYDVKMKEKGDIPEGYSVSREKKERFSLILESASTNQTSMYLCASSPTDNSGNTIYFGEGSWLTVV.